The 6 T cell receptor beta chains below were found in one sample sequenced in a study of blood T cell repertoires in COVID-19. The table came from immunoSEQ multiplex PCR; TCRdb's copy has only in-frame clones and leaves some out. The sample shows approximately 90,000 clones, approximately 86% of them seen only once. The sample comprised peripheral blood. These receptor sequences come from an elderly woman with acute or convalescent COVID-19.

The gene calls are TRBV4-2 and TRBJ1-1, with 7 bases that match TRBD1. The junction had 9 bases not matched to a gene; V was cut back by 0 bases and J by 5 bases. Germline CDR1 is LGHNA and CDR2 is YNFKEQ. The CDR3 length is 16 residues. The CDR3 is CASSQDGDRVRTEAFF. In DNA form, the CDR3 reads TGTGCCAGCAGCCAAGATGGTGACAGGGTACGGACTGAAGCTTTCTTT.

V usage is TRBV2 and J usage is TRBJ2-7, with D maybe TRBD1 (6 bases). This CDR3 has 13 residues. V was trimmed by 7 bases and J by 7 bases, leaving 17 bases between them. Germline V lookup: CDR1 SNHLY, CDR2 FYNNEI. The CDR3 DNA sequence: TGTGCCAGCAATATTAACAGGGCCCAAGAGCAGTACTTC. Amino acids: CASNINRAQEQYF.

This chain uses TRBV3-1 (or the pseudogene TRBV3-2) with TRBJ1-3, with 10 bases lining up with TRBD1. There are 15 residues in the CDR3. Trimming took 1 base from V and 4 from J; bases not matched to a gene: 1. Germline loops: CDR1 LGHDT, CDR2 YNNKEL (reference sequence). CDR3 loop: CASSQGQGAGNTIYF. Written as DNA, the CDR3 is TGTGCCAGCAGCCAAGGACAGGGGGCAGGAAACACCATATATTTT.

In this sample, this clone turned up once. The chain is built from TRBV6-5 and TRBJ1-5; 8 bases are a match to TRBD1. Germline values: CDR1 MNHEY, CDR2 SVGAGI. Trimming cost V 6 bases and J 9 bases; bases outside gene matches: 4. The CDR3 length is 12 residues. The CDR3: CASSFTGGPQHF. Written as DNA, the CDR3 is TGTGCCAGCAGCTTTACAGGGGGGCCCCAGCATTTT.

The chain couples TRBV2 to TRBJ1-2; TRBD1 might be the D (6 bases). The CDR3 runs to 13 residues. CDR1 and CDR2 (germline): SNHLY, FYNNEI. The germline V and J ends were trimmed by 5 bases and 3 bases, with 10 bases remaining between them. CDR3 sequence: CASSLQGDYGYTF. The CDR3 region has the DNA TGTGCCAGCAGTTTACAGGGTGACTATGGCTACACCTTC.

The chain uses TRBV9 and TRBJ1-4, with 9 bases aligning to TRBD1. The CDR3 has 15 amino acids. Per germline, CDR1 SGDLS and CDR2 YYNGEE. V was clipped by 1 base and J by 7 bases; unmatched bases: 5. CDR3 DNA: TGTGCCAGCAGCGTACGGACAGGGGAAATTGAAAAACTGTTTTTT. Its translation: CASSVRTGEIEKLFF.